This TCR beta chain was observed in a study of T cell repertoires in cytomegalovirus infection. Study-level background: Matching HLA type and CMV infection were both indicated by public TCR beta signatures. Study-wide results and caveats: The cumulative frequency of public TCR beta families identified carriers of CMV plus the relevant HLA. Within the response measured ex vivo, HLA-C-restricted CMV-specific TCR beta clonotypes were dominant.

TCRdb used MiXCR to reprocess the reads, holding one entry per CDR3 protein. The data show over 150,000 distinct CDR3 sequences, 15% to 20% seen once. A remark on this clonotype: Its cognate antigen is unknown.

This CDR3 comprises 10 residues. V lost 5 bases and J 8 bases, leaving 6 bases between the germline ends. Germline V gene lookup returns CDR1 DFQATT and CDR2 SNEGSKA (reference sequence). This chain links TRBV20-1 with TRBJ2-2; D is unclear. The receptor was isolated from a human donor in good health (CMV status not recorded). Some clones in this sample may be carry-over from other donors' samples. Sequenced: CD8+ T cells from PBMCs. The CDR3 DNA follows: TGCAGTGCTCAATATGGGGAGCTGTTTTTT. This sequence encodes CSAQYGELFF.